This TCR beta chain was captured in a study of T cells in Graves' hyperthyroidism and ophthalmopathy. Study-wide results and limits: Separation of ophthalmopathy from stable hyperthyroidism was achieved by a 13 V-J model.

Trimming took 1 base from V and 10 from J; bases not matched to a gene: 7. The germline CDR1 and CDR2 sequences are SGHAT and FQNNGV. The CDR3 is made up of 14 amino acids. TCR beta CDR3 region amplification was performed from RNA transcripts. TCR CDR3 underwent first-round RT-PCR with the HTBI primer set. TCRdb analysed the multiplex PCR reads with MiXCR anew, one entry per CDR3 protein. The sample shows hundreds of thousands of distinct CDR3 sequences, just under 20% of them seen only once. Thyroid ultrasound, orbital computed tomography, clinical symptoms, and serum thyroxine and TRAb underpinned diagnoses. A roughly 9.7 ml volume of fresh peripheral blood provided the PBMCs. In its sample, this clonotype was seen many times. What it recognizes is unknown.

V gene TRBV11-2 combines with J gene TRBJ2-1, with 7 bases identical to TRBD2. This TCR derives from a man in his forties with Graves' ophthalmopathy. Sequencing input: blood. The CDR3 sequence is CASSLARGVREQFF. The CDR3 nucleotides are TGTGCCAGCAGCTTAGCACGGGGGGTAAGGGAGCAGTTCTTC.